This paragraph reports one T cell receptor (beta chain). Its cognate antigen is unknown. The source of the sample is a study of T cell responses to AZD1222 COVID-19 vaccine. Whole-study findings and limits: Across the whole spike, CD4 TCRs peaked at regions 160-218 and 743-854. Spike-specific TCR depth and breadth grew after two AZD1222 doses.

Sequencing was performed with immunoSEQ multiplex PCR; in TCRdb, only in-frame clones are kept and a portion is missing. Seen here are 100,000 or so clones, about four fifths observed once, and the top ten hold 5%. The source material was peripheral blood, sampled on day 0 of AZD1222 vaccination. This TCR derives from an adult in good health.

The CDR3 DNA reads as TGTGCCAGCAGCTTGAGAGGGAGGGGAGGGGACACTGAAGCTTTCTTT. Protein: CASSLRGRGGDTEAFF. This chain joins TRBV5-4 and TRBJ1-1, with D tentatively TRBD1 (5 bases). The CDR3 length is 16 residues. Per germline, CDR1 SGHNT and CDR2 YYREEE (reference sequence). With 1 base removed from V and 3 bases from J, the gap between germline ends came to 16 bases.